A selection of T cell receptor beta chains follows, all from one sample in a study of T cells after posttransplantation cyclophosphamide. The repertoire was sequenced with immunoSEQ multiplex PCR; TCRdb's copy has only in-frame clones and lacks some. The data show some 7,100 clones, 65% to 90% seen once. The source material was CD4+ T cells sorted from blood, sampled 950 to 1,200 days after allogeneic stem cell transplant with posttransplant cyclophosphamide. The receptors derive from a female patient between 40 and 55 years old who received an allogeneic stem cell transplant from a related donor, was CMV-positive, and had no GVHD. The graft donor may have contributed some T cells. Both conserved end residues are part of each CDR3. The D gene is left open where the match is weak. Only some rows state a clone size, as once, few, many or a class for expanded clones.

clone_size: -
d_call: TRBD1
v_call: TRBV11-2
j_call: TRBJ1-6
cdr3_nt: TGTGCCAGCAGGGACAGGGAGAATTCACCCCTCCACTTT
cdr3_aa: CASRDRENSPLHF

clone_size: -
d_call: TRBD1
v_call: TRBV9
j_call: TRBJ2-5
cdr3_nt: TGTGCCAGCAGCGTAGGATGGACAGGGGCGGAAGAGACCCAGTACTTC
cdr3_aa: CASSVGWTGAEETQYF

clone_size: -
d_call: -
v_call: TRBV28
j_call: TRBJ2-7
cdr3_nt: TGTGCCAGCAGTTTTCGGTTGACTGGAGAGCAGTACTTC
cdr3_aa: CASSFRLTGEQYF

clone_size: -
d_call: TRBD1
v_call: TRBV7-6
j_call: TRBJ2-7
cdr3_nt: TGTGCCAGCAGCCCGAGACAGGGAAGCTACGAGCAGTACTTC
cdr3_aa: CASSPRQGSYEQYF

clone_size: -
d_call: -
v_call: TRBV7-2
j_call: TRBJ1-2
cdr3_nt: TGTGCCAGCAGCTCCTCGGGAGGGGCGGGACTAAACTATGGCTACGCCTTC
cdr3_aa: CASSSSGGAGLNYGYAF

clone_size: -
d_call: -
v_call: TRBV18
j_call: TRBJ1-2
cdr3_nt: TGTGCCAGCTCACCCGGACAGTCATACCCTCTAGGCTACACCTTC
cdr3_aa: CASSPGQSYPLGYTF

clone_size: -
d_call: -
v_call: TRBV11-2
j_call: TRBJ1-6
cdr3_nt: TGTGCCAGCAGCTTAGACCAGAACTATAATTCACCCCTCCACTTT
cdr3_aa: CASSLDQNYNSPLHF

clone_size: few
d_call: -
v_call: TRBV27
j_call: TRBJ1-1
cdr3_nt: TGTGCCAGCAGTGCGAAACAGGGTTATGACACTGAAGCTTTCTTT
cdr3_aa: CASSAKQGYDTEAFF

clone_size: -
d_call: -
v_call: TRBV11-1
j_call: TRBJ1-1
cdr3_nt: TGTGCCAGCAGCTTATGGGCAGTTAAATCCACTGAAGCTTTCTTT
cdr3_aa: CASSLWAVKSTEAFF

clone_size: -
d_call: -
v_call: TRBV28
j_call: TRBJ1-2
cdr3_nt: TGTGCCAGCGGGGGGGGGCTAATCAGTGGCTACACCTTC
cdr3_aa: CASGGGLISGYTF

clone_size: -
d_call: -
v_call: TRBV5-4
j_call: TRBJ2-2
cdr3_nt: TGTGCCAGCGAGACAGGAGCGAACACCGGGGAGCTGTTTTTT
cdr3_aa: CASETGANTGELFF

clone_size: once
d_call: -
v_call: TRBV6-1
j_call: TRBJ2-5
cdr3_nt: TGTGCCAGCACCTCGACCCGGGGGTACCAAGAGACCCAGTACTTC
cdr3_aa: CASTSTRGYQETQYF

clone_size: few
d_call: TRBD2
v_call: TRBV7-9
j_call: TRBJ2-3
cdr3_nt: TGTGCCAGCAGCTTAGTAGTTAGCGGGGGCACAGATACGCAGTATTTT
cdr3_aa: CASSLVVSGGTDTQYF

clone_size: -
d_call: -
v_call: TRBV12-1
j_call: TRBJ1-2
cdr3_nt: TGTGCCGGGTATTCGACAGGGCCCGGCCCAGAGAAAGCTGGCTACACCTTC
cdr3_aa: CAGYSTGPGPEKAGYTF

clone_size: -
d_call: TRBD1
v_call: TRBV7-2
j_call: TRBJ1-1
cdr3_nt: TGTGCCAGCAGCGCCCGGGACAGACAGAACACTGAAGCTTTCTTT
cdr3_aa: CASSARDRQNTEAFF

clone_size: -
d_call: TRBD1
v_call: TRBV5-6
j_call: TRBJ2-6
cdr3_nt: TGTGCCAGCAGCTTGGTTGGACAGGGACCCTACAACGTCCTGACTTTC
cdr3_aa: CASSLVGQGPYNVLTF

clone_size: -
d_call: -
v_call: TRBV7-3
j_call: TRBJ2-1
cdr3_nt: TGTGCCAGCAGAAAGGACAGCGGTCGAGATGAGCAGTTCTTC
cdr3_aa: CASRKDSGRDEQFF

clone_size: -
d_call: -
v_call: TRBV10-1
j_call: TRBJ2-7
cdr3_nt: TGCGCCAGCAGTGACCTCAGACCCCCGGGGAGGTCTGAGCAGTACTTC
cdr3_aa: CASSDLRPPGRSEQYF

clone_size: -
d_call: TRBD1
v_call: TRBV12-5
j_call: TRBJ1-1
cdr3_nt: TGTGCTAGTGCCTCGGACAGGGGGCTGAACACTGAAGCTTTCTTT
cdr3_aa: CASASDRGLNTEAFF

clone_size: -
d_call: -
v_call: TRBV19
j_call: TRBJ2-3
cdr3_nt: TGTGCCAGTAGTATTCCTGAAGGGGCCCCTAGCACAGATACGCAGTATTTT
cdr3_aa: CASSIPEGAPSTDTQYF

clone_size: -
d_call: TRBD1
v_call: TRBV12-5
j_call: TRBJ2-3
cdr3_nt: TGTGCTAGTGCCCCGGGACAGCATTCGCTAAGCACAGATACGCAGTATTTT
cdr3_aa: CASAPGQHSLSTDTQYF

clone_size: few
d_call: TRBD1
v_call: TRBV6-5
j_call: TRBJ1-1
cdr3_nt: TGTGCCAGCAGTTACTCGGGGACAGGGGGCACTGAAGCTTTCTTT
cdr3_aa: CASSYSGTGGTEAFF